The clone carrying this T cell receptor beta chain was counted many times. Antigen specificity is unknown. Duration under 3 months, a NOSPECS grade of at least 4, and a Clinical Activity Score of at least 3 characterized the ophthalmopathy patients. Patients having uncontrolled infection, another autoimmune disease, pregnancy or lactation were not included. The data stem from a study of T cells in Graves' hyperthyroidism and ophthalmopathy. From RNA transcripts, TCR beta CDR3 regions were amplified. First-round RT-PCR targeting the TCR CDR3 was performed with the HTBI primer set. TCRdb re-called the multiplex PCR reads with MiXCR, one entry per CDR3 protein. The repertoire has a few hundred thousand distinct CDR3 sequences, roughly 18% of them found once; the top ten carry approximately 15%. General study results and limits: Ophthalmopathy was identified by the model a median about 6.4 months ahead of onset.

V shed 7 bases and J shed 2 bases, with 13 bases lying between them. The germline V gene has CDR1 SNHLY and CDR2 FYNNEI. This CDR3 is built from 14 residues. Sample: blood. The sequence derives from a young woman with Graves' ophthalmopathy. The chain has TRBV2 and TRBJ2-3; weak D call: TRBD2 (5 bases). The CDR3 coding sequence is TGTGCCAGCAATGTACCGGGAAACACAGATACGCAGTATTTT. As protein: CASNVPGNTDTQYF.